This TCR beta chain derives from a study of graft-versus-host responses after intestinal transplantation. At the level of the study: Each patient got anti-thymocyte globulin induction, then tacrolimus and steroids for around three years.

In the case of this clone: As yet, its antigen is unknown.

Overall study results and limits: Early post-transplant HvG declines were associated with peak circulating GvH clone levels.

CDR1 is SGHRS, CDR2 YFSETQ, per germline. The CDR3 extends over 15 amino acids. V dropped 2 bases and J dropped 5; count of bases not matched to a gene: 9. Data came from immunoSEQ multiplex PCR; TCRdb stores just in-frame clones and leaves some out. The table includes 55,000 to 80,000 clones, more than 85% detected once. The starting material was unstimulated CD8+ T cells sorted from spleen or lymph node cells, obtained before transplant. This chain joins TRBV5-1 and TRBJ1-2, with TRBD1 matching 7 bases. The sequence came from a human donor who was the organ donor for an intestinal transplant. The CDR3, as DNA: TGCGCCAGCAGCTTTGGAGGGGGCCCTACTTATGGCTACACCTTC. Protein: CASSFGGGPTYGYTF. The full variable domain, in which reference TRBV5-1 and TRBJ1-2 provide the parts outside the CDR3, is KAGVTQTPRYLIKTRGQQVTLSCSPISGHRSVSWYQQTPGQGLQFLFEYFSETQRNKGNFPGRFSGRQFSNSRSEMNVSTLELGDSALYLCASSFGGGPTYGYTFGSGTRLTVV.